One sample yielded the 5 T cell receptor beta chains listed below, sequenced in a study of T cells in Graves' hyperthyroidism and ophthalmopathy. Amplification targeted TCR beta CDR3 regions from RNA transcripts. The HTBI set primed first-round TCR CDR3 RT-PCR. MiXCR, run by TCRdb on the multiplex PCR reads, gives a single entry per CDR3 protein. The sample holds about 210,000 distinct CDR3 sequences, 15% to 20% seen once. Sequencing was done on a sample of blood. These receptor sequences come from a man between 50 and 59 years old with Graves' hyperthyroidism.

This clonotype has a count of ten or more. The chain couples TRBV5-1 to TRBJ2-1; the match to TRBD1 covers 8 bases. The CDR3 covers 14 residues. The V and J ends lost 5 bases and 5 bases, in that order; junction bases with no gene match: 6. Germline values: CDR1 SGHRS, CDR2 YFSETQ. CDR3 amino acids: CASSILQGDNEQFF. Written as DNA, the CDR3 is TGCGCCAGCAGTATATTACAGGGGGACAATGAGCAGTTCTTC. The whole variable domain, remainder taken from reference TRBV5-1 and TRBJ2-1, is KAGVTQTPRYLIKTRGQQVTLSCSPISGHRSVSWYQQTPGQGLQFLFEYFSETQRNKGNFPGRFSGRQFSNSRSEMNVSTLELGDSALYLCASSILQGDNEQFFGPGTRLTVL.

The chain is built from TRBV15 and TRBJ2-7; TRBD2 is a possible D gene (5 bases). Trimming shortened V by 7 bases and J by 3 bases, and 13 bases separated the two germline ends. Germline CDR1 and CDR2: LNHNV and YYDKDF (reference sequence). The CDR3 is 13 amino acids. The CDR3 is CATISGGYYEQYF. Here the CDR3 DNA reads TGTGCCACCATCTCAGGAGGCTACTACGAGCAGTACTTC.

As for this clonotype: It is likely a read error: a sequence one base away is far more abundant. V gene TRBV7-9 combines with J gene TRBJ1-1, with no clear D. CDR1 and CDR2 (germline): SEHNR, FQNEAQ (reference sequence). The CDR3 runs 13 residues. CDR3 nucleotide sequence: TGTGCCAGCAGCTTAACCGGGAACACTGAAGCTCTCTTT. Its translation is CASSLTGNTEALF.

This clonotype was observed at least ten times. The rearrangement uses TRBV2 and TRBJ2-7; 8 positions match TRBD2. V lost 7 bases and J lost 0; bases outside the gene matches: 8. The CDR3 extends over 15 amino acids. The germline V gene encodes CDR1 SNHLY and CDR2 FYNNEI. Here the CDR3 reads CASKANSGASYEQYF. In DNA, the CDR3 is TGTGCCAGCAAGGCTAATAGCGGGGCCTCCTACGAGCAGTACTTC.

This rearrangement joins TRBV18 to TRBJ2-1; D might be TRBD2 (6 bases). Deletions cut 3 bases from V and 0 bases from J, with 9 bases between. The CDR3 contains 15 residues. CDR1 KGHSH and CDR2 LQKENI come from the germline V gene. The CDR3 here is CASSPGTFSYNEQFF. DNA of the CDR3: TGTGCCAGCTCACCCGGGACTTTCTCCTACAATGAGCAGTTCTTC.